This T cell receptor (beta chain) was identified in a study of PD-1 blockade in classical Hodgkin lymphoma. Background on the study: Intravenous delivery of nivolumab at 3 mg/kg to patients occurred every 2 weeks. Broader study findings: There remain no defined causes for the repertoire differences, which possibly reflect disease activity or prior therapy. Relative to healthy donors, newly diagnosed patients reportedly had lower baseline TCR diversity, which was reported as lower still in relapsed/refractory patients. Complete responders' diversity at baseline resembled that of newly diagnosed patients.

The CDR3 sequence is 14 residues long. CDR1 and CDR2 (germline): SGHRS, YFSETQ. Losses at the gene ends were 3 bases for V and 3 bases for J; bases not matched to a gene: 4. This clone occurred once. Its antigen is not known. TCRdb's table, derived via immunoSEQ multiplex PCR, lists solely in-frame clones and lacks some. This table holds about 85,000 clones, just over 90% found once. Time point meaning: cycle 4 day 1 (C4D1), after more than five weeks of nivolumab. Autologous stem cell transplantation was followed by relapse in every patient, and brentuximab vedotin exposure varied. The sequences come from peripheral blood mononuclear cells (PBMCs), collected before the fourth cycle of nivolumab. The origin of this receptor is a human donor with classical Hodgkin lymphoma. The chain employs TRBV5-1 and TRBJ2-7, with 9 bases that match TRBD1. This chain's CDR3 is CASSWGDRVYEQYF. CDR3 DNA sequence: TGCGCCAGCAGCTGGGGGGACAGGGTCTACGAGCAGTACTTC.